A single sample gave rise to the 21 T cell receptor beta chains below, sequenced in a study of T cells in tuberculosis (dated by TCRdb to 2017 to 2018). Receptor amplification or capture employed the immunoSEQ multiplex PCR assay. This is the immuneACCESS table as TCRdb keeps it, with only in-frame sequences that have V and J called. A part of the clones is gone; compared with another copy, unresolved V genes explain less than half, and the rest is unexplained. This sample holds under 40,000 clones; approximately 95% were observed only once. Approximately 8.1% of the sample lies in the top ten. The source material was PBMCs. The receptors were gathered from a donor aged 10 to 29 with latent tuberculosis or without tuberculosis infection.

The V and J genes are TRBV6-6 and TRBJ1-2, with 10 bases lining up with TRBD1. V lost 7 bases and J lost 7; bases outside the gene matches: 3. This CDR3 has 12 amino acids. Germline V gives CDR1 MNHNY, CDR2 SVGAGI (reference sequence). CDR3 in amino acids: CASTRQGAGYTF. The CDR3 coding sequence is TGTGCCAGCACCCGACAGGGGGCTGGCTACACCTTC.

The chain links TRBV2 to TRBJ2-3, with D perhaps TRBD1 (5 bases). This CDR3 region has 13 residues. From germline, CDR1 is SNHLY and CDR2 FYNNEI. V dropped 2 bases and J dropped 3 bases, with 6 bases sitting between them. The CDR3 loop is CASSEQGTDTQYF. Written as DNA, the CDR3 is TGTGCCAGCAGTGAACAGGGAACAGATACGCAGTATTTT.

This chain links TRBV10-2 with TRBJ2-3, with D perhaps matching TRBD1 (6 bases). Trimming took off 3 bases at V and 2 bases at J, with 27 bases between the two ends. This CDR3 has 20 residues. Germline CDR1 is WSHSY and CDR2 is SAAADI. The CDR3 DNA sequence: TGCGCCAGCAGTGAATCCGGTTTCGGGTATACGGACAGCCTCACAGATACGCAGTATTTT. Amino acids: CASSESGFGYTDSLTDTQYF.

J is TRBJ2-3 and V is TRBV4-3, with 7 bases matching TRBD2. The CDR3 runs 18 residues. Germline V gene sequence: CDR1 LGHNA, CDR2 YSLEER. With 0 bases clipped from V and 3 bases from J, the junction kept 12 bases outside the gene matches. The CDR3 coding sequence is TGCGCCAGCAGCCAAGATGGGCGGGAGCCCCGAGGAACAGATACGCAGTATTTT. Translating gives CASSQDGREPRGTDTQYF.

This clone showed up just once. The genes are TRBV19 and TRBJ1-2; D possibly corresponds to TRBD1 (5 bases). Germline CDR1 LNHDA, CDR2 SQIVND (reference sequence). This CDR3 is 13 amino acids long. V lost 5 bases and J 6 bases, leaving 13 bases between the germline ends. The CDR3 DNA reads TGTGCCAGTAGTGAGAATCTGGGGCATGGCTACACCTTC. Amino acids: CASSENLGHGYTF. Looking up the rest from reference TRBV19 and TRBJ1-2 gives the full variable domain: DGGITQSPKYLFRKEGQNVTLSCEQNLNHDAMYWYRQDPGQGLRLIYYSQIVNDFQKGDIAEGYSVSREKKESFPLTVTSAQKNPTAFYLCASSENLGHGYTFGSGTRLTVV.

The J gene is TRBJ2-7, the V gene TRBV15; no clear D gene. V was trimmed by 0 bases and J by 5 bases, leaving 8 bases between them. Germline lookup yields CDR1 LNHNV and CDR2 YYDKDF (reference sequence). The CDR3 runs to 13 residues. In DNA form, the CDR3 reads TGTGCCACCAGCAGAGATCACAATGACGAGCAGTACTTC. Its protein is CATSRDHNDEQYF. Supplemented by reference TRBV15 and TRBJ2-7, the full variable domain reads DAMVIQNPRYQVTQFGKPVTLSCSQTLNHNVMYWYQQKSSQAPKLLFHYYDKDFNNEADTPDNFQSRRPNTSFCFLDIRSPGLGDTAMYLCATSRDHNDEQYFGPGTRLTVT.

This chain uses TRBV4-1 with TRBJ2-1; 13 nucleotides align to TRBD2. The CDR3 length is 14 residues. J was trimmed by 9 bases and V by 7 bases; bases with no gene match: 6. From germline, CDR1 is MGHRA and CDR2 YSYEKL. CDR3 loop: CASTGTSGKGEQFF. The CDR3 coding sequence is TGCGCCAGCACCGGGACTAGCGGGAAGGGTGAGCAGTTCTTC.

The rearrangement uses TRBV4-1 and TRBJ2-3; 14 positions agree with TRBD2. Germline CDR1 is MGHRA and CDR2 is YSYEKL. This CDR3 spans 16 amino acids. V lost 4 bases and J lost 4; bases outside the gene matches: 4. In DNA form, the CDR3 reads TGCGCCAGCAGCCCTGGGACTAGCGGGAGTGCAGATACGCAGTATTTT. Translated: CASSPGTSGSADTQYF.

The chain has TRBV5-6 and TRBJ2-3; 7 bases are a match to TRBD2. The CDR3 has 13 amino acids. The germline V gene encodes CDR1 SGHDT and CDR2 YYEEEE. The V and J ends lost 6 bases and 3 bases, in that order; junction bases with no gene match: 4. In nucleotides, the CDR3 is TGTGCCAGCATCGCCGGGGGGACAGATACGCAGTATTTT. Protein: CASIAGGTDTQYF.

This clone was picked up one time. V is TRBV6-5 and J is TRBJ2-2, with TRBD1 matching over 9 bases. V was clipped by 4 bases and J by 6 bases; unmatched bases: 3. In germline, CDR1 is MNHEY, CDR2 SVGAGI. The CDR3 extends over 14 amino acids. The CDR3 nucleotides read TGTGCCAGCAGTTGGACAGGGGAGGCCGGGGAGCTGTTTTTT. Protein: CASSWTGEAGELFF.

A single count supports this clone. This chain joins TRBV4-2 and TRBJ2-5, with TRBD2 matching over 8 bases. The CDR3 is 15 residues long. Losses at the gene ends were 1 base for V and 2 bases for J; bases not matched to a gene: 3. From germline, CDR1 is LGHNA and CDR2 YNFKEQ. The CDR3 bases are TGTGCCAGCAGCCAAGTACTAGCGGTACAAGAGACCCAGTACTTC. It codes for CASSQVLAVQETQYF.

This rearrangement joins TRBV10-1 to TRBJ1-1, with D perhaps matching TRBD1 (6 bases). Germline V gene data show CDR1 as WNHNN and CDR2 as SYGVQD (reference sequence). CDR3 size: 15 residues. V lost 2 bases, J lost 5 bases, and 15 bases lay in between. CDR3 bases: TGCGCCAGCAGTGAGGTGGGGACAATGGGGACTGAAGCTTTCTTT. Its translation: CASSEVGTMGTEAFF.

V is TRBV7-2 and J is TRBJ2-2; D perhaps matches TRBD2 (5 bases). V lost 3 bases and J lost 5, with 10 bases in between. Looked up from germline, CDR1 is SGHTA and CDR2 is FQGNSA. The CDR3 runs to 14 residues. CDR3 residues: CASSFGPGTGELFF. The CDR3 DNA reads as TGTGCCAGCAGCTTCGGCCCGGGGACCGGGGAGCTGTTTTTT.

The chain uses TRBV27 and TRBJ2-7; possible D gene TRBD2, 7 bases. CDR1 is MNHEY, CDR2 SMNVEV, per germline (reference sequence). Trimming cost V 5 bases and J 3 bases, with 17 bases left between them. The CDR3 runs 15 residues. CDR3 sequence reads: CASSLRGGYYYEQYF. The CDR3 nucleotides are TGTGCCAGCAGTCTCCGCGGGGGCTACTACTACGAGCAGTACTTC.

The V and J genes are TRBV7-3 and TRBJ2-3, with TRBD1 matching over 7 bases. The germline CDR1 and CDR2 sequences are SGHTA and FQGTGA. Trimming removed 5 bases from V and 0 bases from J; junction bases left unmatched: 5. The CDR3 is 15 amino acids. CDR3 DNA sequence: TGTGCCAGCAGCAGGGACAGCTTGAGCACAGATACGCAGTATTTT. It codes for CASSRDSLSTDTQYF.

V gene TRBV20-1 combines with J gene TRBJ2-5; D not certain. Trimming removed 5 bases from V and 5 bases from J, with 9 bases in between. CDR1 and CDR2 (germline): DFQATT, SNEGSKA (reference sequence). There are 11 residues in the CDR3. The CDR3 DNA sequence: TGCAGTGCTGTTCGGTTGGAGACCCAGTACTTC. Protein sequence: CSAVRLETQYF.

This clone was recorded once. The chain carries TRBV7-8 and TRBJ2-3, with 8 bases lining up with TRBD2. The CDR3 is 14 amino acids. Germline V gene data show CDR1 as SGHVS and CDR2 as FQNEAQ. The ends lost 5 bases at V and 3 bases at J; junction bases unmatched: 4. CDR3 amino acids: CASSRTSNTDTQYF. DNA of the CDR3: TGTGCCAGCAGCCGGACTAGCAATACAGATACGCAGTATTTT.

CDR3 loop: CASSYPGQGNTEAFF. The DNA for the CDR3 is TGTGCCAGCAGTTATCCGGGACAGGGAAACACTGAAGCTTTCTTT. The rearrangement joins TRBV7-9 to TRBJ1-1; 9 nucleotides line up with TRBD1. CDR1 and CDR2 (germline): SEHNR, FQNEAQ (reference sequence). V lost 6 bases to trimming and J lost 2 bases; unmatched junction nucleotides: 7. This CDR3 has 15 residues.

V and J are TRBV6-5 and TRBJ1-2, with 9 bases lining up with TRBD1. V lost 0 bases and J lost 6; bases outside the gene matches: 5. The CDR3 runs to 15 residues. The germline V gene has CDR1 MNHEY and CDR2 SVGAGI. CDR3 DNA: TGTGCCAGCAGTTACTCGGACAGGGGTTGGAATGGCTACACCTTC. Translating gives CASSYSDRGWNGYTF.

The V call is TRBV5-6, the J call TRBJ2-7, with a weak D call TRBD2 (5 bases). The CDR3 runs 14 residues. V was pared by 4 bases and J by 7 bases, with 18 bases between. From germline, CDR1 is SGHDT and CDR2 YYEEEE. This CDR3 is CASSRPPLPGEQYF. CDR3 sequence (DNA): TGTGCCAGCAGCAGGCCGCCCCTTCCGGGAGAGCAGTACTTC.

The chain is built from TRBV2 and TRBJ2-7; 7 bases line up with TRBD2. Trimming cost V 8 bases and J 1 base; bases outside gene matches: 8. The CDR3 consists of 14 residues. CDR1 and CDR2 (germline): SNHLY, FYNNEI. In DNA, the CDR3 is TGTGCCAGCCAAACACAGCGGGAATCCTACGAGCAGTACTTC. Its protein is CASQTQRESYEQYF.